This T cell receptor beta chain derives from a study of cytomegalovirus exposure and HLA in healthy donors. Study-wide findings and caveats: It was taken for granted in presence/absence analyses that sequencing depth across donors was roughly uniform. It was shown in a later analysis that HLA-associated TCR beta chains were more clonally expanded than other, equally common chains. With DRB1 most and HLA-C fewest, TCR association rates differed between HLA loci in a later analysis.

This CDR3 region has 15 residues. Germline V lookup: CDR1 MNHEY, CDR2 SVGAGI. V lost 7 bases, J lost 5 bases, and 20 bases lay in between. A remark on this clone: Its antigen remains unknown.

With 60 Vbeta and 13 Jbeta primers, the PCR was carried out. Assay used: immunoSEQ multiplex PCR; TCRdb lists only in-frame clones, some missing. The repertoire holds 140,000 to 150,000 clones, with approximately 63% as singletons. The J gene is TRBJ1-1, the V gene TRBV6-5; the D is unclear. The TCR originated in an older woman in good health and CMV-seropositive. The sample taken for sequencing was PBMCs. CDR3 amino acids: CASTSEGSGGTEAFF. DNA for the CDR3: TGTGCCAGCACTTCGGAGGGTAGCGGAGGGACTGAAGCTTTCTTT.